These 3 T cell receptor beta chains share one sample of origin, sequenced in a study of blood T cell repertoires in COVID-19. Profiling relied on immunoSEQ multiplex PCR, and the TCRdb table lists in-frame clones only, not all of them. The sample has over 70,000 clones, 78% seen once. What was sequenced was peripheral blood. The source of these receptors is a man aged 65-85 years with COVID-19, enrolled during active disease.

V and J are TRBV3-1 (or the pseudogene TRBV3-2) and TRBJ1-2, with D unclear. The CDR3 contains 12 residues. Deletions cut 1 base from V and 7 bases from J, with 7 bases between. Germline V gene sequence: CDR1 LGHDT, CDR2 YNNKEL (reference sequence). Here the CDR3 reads CASSQVEAGYTF. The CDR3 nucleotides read TGTGCCAGCAGCCAAGTTGAAGCTGGCTACACCTTC.

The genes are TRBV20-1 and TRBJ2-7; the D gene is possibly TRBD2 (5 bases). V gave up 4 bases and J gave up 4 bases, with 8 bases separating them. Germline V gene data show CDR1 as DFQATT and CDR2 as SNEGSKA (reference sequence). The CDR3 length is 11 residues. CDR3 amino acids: CSATEGYEQYF. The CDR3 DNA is TGCAGTGCTACCGAGGGATACGAGCAGTACTTC.

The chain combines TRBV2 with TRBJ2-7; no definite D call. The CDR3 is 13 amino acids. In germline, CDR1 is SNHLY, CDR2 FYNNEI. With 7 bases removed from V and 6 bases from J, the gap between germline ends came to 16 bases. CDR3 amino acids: CASTELEIGEQYF. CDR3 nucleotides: TGTGCCAGCACCGAGCTAGAGATTGGCGAGCAGTACTTC.